This T cell receptor (beta chain) came from a study of blood T cells in healthy people across ages. Study results and limitations: Roughly linearly, TCR beta diversity per million T cells fell as age increased.

This CDR3 contains 16 residues. V was trimmed by 3 bases and J by 1 base, leaving 16 bases between them. Germline CDR1 and CDR2: LGHNA and YSLEER. A minimum of 7 million PBMCs was isolated per sample. The total RNA that was extracted per sample amounted to at least 5.5 micrograms. This clonotype occurred many times. Its specificity is not known. A sample-barcoded 5' primer and a J-beta primer mix were used in a second PCR of roughly 7 to 11 cycles. One entry per CDR3 protein results from TCRdb running MiXCR on the 5' RACE reads. This table has hundreds of thousands of distinct CDR3 sequences, under 45% appearing once.

This clonotype was obtained from a man aged 60-69 years in good health. The chain recombines TRBV4-3 with TRBJ2-7, with D possibly being TRBD2 (6 bases). Input material: blood. The CDR3 region is CASSQFTPAGSYEQYF. CDR3 DNA: TGCGCCAGCAGCCAGTTCACTCCGGCGGGGTCCTACGAGCAGTACTTC.